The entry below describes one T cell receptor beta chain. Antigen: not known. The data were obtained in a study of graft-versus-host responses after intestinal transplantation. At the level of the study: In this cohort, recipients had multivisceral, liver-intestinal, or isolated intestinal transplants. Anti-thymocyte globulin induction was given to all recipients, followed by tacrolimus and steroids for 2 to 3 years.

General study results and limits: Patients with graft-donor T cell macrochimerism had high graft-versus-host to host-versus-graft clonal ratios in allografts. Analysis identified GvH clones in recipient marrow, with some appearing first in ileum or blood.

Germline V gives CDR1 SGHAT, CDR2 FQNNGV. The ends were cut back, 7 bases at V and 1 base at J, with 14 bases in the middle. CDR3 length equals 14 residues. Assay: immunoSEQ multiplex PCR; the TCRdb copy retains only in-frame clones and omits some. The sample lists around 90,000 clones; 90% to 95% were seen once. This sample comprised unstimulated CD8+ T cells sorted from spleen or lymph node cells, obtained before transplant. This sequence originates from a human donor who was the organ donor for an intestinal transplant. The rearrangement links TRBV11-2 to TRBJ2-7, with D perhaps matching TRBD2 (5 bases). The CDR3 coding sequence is TGTGCCAGCAACTTCGGGATTGGGTCCTACGAGCAGTACTTC. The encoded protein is CASNFGIGSYEQYF.